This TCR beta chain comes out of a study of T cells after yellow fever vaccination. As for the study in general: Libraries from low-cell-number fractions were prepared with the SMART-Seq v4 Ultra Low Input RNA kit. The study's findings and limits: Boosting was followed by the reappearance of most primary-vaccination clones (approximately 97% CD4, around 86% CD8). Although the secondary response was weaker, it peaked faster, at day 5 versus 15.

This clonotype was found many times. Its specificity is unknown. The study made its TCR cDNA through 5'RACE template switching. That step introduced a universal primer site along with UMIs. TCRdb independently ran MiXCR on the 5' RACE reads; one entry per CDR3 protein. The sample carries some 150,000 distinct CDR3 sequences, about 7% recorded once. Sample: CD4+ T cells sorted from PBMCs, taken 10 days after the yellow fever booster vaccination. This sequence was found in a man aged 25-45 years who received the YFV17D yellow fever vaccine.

CDR3 sequence reads: CASSSLAQYNEQFF. The CDR3, as DNA: TGTGCCAGCAGTTCCCTCGCCCAGTACAATGAGCAGTTCTTC. V usage is TRBV12-3 or TRBV12-4 and J usage is TRBJ2-1; D is uncertain. V was shortened by 4 bases and J by 4 bases, with 11 bases between the two germline ends. This CDR3 comprises 14 residues.